The entry below gives a single T cell receptor beta chain sequence along with its context. TCRdb's table, derived via immunoSEQ multiplex PCR, lists solely in-frame clones and lacks some. The sample records 60,000 or so clones, 91% being singletons. The data were taken from a study of T cell changes during pregnancy in multiple sclerosis. There are 13 residues in the CDR3. Germline CDR1 reads SEHNR; CDR2 reads FQNEAQ (reference sequence). V lost 0 bases, J lost 7 bases, and 9 bases lay in between. The clonotype comes from a female donor with multiple sclerosis, enrolled in a pregnancy study. The sequences come from peripheral blood, collected before pregnancy. V and J are TRBV7-9 and TRBJ1-1; no firm D call. The CDR3 sequence: CASSLAPAGEAFF. As DNA, the CDR3 is TGTGCCAGCAGCTTAGCGCCAGCGGGTGAAGCTTTCTTT.